The clone carrying this T cell receptor (beta chain) was found a few times. V gave up 8 bases and J gave up 0 bases, with 13 bases separating them. Germline CDR1 reads MDHEN; CDR2 reads SYDVKM. CDR3 length: 14 amino acids. The entry originates in a study of blood T cell repertoires in COVID-19. On the study more broadly: Samples taken during acute and convalescent COVID-19 were collected in the United States, Italy and Spain. T cells, B-cell-depleted T cells, or PBMCs supplied cDNA or gDNA.

Clones were sequenced by immunoSEQ multiplex PCR, and TCRdb holds only the in-frame ones, with some missing. The table has about 260,000 clones, about 85% seen once. The specimen was peripheral blood. This clonotype was obtained from a man in his sixties who had recovered from COVID-19. The chain employs TRBV28 and TRBJ1-1; possible D gene TRBD1, 6 bases. CDR3 sequence reads: CASVPGALNTEAFF. CDR3 DNA: TGTGCCAGCGTCCCAGGGGCCTTGAACACTGAAGCTTTCTTT. Full variable domain (rest looked up from reference TRBV28 and TRBJ1-1): DVKVTQSSRYLVKRTGEKVFLECVQDMDHENMFWYRQDPGLGLRLIYFSYDVKMKEKGDIPEGYSVSREKKERFSLILESASTNQTSMYLCASVPGALNTEAFFGQGTRLTVV.